This T cell receptor (beta chain) was captured in a study of CD8+CD57+ T cells in acquired aplastic anemia (dated by TCRdb to about 2018). Looking at the study overall: On average, sorted CD4+ and CD8+ cells yielded approximately 3 ug of extracted DNA, with a range of roughly 0.18 to 27.4 ug. For healthy donor samples, the average read count was around 9.8 million for CD4+ cells and around 12 million for CD8+ cells. Results and caveats for the whole study, not just this receptor: Although roughly 30 CD8+ CDR3 sequences were shared by patients and controls, these sequences appeared highly expressed in patients and within the immunodominant clones of patients. CD8+ Simpson's diversity did not differ significantly between patients and healthy controls (P=0.060).

Genomic DNA served as template for TCR beta VDJ combination and CDR3 sequence profiling. TCR repertoire sequencing was run on an Illumina HiSeq 2000. Per the source publication's procedure: TRBV/TRBJ rearrangement plots, CDR3 size and DJ length profiles, and Simpson's diversity index were used to assess repertoires. The most abundant DNA sequence in the deep sequencing data was taken as the immunodominant clone. CDR3 amino acid sequences were screened for sharing across subjects and compared with published repertoires and the VDJdb database. TCRdb ran its own pipeline on the public reads, namely fastp trimming at Q25 and MiXCR clone calling, and kept in-frame beta chains. Each entry merges the rows of one CDR3 protein and shows their most common DNA and genes. The V and J calls and clone size are TCRdb's, not the authors'. The table for this sample lists about 110,000 distinct CDR3 sequences; approximately 49% of them were counted only once. The ten largest clones add up to around 32% of the sample.

In this study, sorted CD4+ and CD8+ T cells from the blood of healthy subjects and of severe aplastic anemia patients had their TCR repertoires deep-sequenced. Ficoll-Paque density gradient centrifugation was used to isolate peripheral blood mononuclear cells. Before DNA extraction, CD4+ and CD8+ T cells were sorted by FACS or by magnetic beads. V is pared back by 6 bases and J by 2 bases, with 16 bases lying between the germline termini. Its CDR3 holds 15 amino acids, cysteine through phenylalanine. CDR3 DNA is the only sequence kept; it has 45 bases, read in frame from the first base. Notes on this clonotype: Which antigen it targets is not known. No base-level quality is on record; no much larger clone is a single base apart.

Input material: sorted CD4+, CD8+, or CD8+CD57+ T cells (not recorded which) from PBMCs. The sequence was obtained from a human donor in good health, serving as a control. Recombination connected TRBV12-3 or TRBV12-4 to TRBJ1-2; the D segment could be TRBD1, given 5 matching bases. The nucleotide sequence reads as follows: TGTGCCAGCAGGCCCCCTGCTGACAGCAACTATGGCTACACCTTC. It translates to CASRPPADSNYGYTF.